The 16 T cell receptor beta chains reported below all come from one sample, sequenced in a study of type 1 regulatory T cells. TCRdb re-analysed the reads in MiXCR, keeping a single row per CDR3 protein. The data hold 80,000 to 100,000 distinct CDR3 sequences, with roughly 28% observed a single time. Material: CD4+ T cells, either the whole sample or a sorted fraction (not recorded which). These receptors were collected from a human donor in good health.

The chain carries TRBV24-1 and TRBJ2-2, with TRBD1 matching 7 bases. Unmatched junction bases numbered 7, after V lost 5 bases and J lost 5 bases. This CDR3 region has 15 residues. CDR1 is KGHDR, CDR2 SFDVKD, per germline. CDR3 DNA sequence: TGTGCCACCAGTGCGTCGCCAGGGGGTACCGGGGAGCTGTTTTTT. It specifies CATSASPGGTGELFF.

The chain combines TRBV6-2 or TRBV6-3 with TRBJ2-7; unclear D gene. V shed 2 bases and J shed 1 base, with 6 bases lying between them. The CDR3 spans 13 residues. The germline CDR1 and CDR2 sequences are MNHEY and SVGEGT. This CDR3 is CASSYELSYEQYF. CDR3 nucleotide sequence: TGTGCCAGCAGTTACGAACTTTCCTACGAGCAGTACTTC.

The chain combines TRBV20-1 with TRBJ2-7, with 12 bases identical to TRBD2. V shed 6 bases and J 2 bases; nucleotides not matched to a gene: 5. The CDR3 has 14 amino acids. Germline V lookup: CDR1 DFQATT, CDR2 SNEGSKA (reference sequence). The CDR3 loop reads CSAETSGSTYEQYF. CDR3 nucleotides: TGCAGTGCGGAGACTAGCGGGAGTACCTACGAGCAGTACTTC.

The rearrangement uses TRBV7-2 and TRBJ2-7; D tentatively reads TRBD1 or TRBD2 (5 bases each). The CDR3 extends over 16 amino acids. The germline gives CDR1 SGHTA, CDR2 FQGNSA. V was cut by 2 bases and J by 2 bases, with 16 bases left in between. The CDR3 spells CASSLRSGTDTYEQYF. Here the CDR3 DNA reads TGTGCCAGCAGCTTAAGGTCCGGGACCGATACCTACGAGCAGTACTTC.

The chain joins TRBV5-1 to TRBJ1-4, with D maybe TRBD1 (5 bases). CDR3 size: 17 residues. V gave up 9 bases and J gave up 0 bases, with 21 bases separating them. Germline values: CDR1 SGHRS, CDR2 YFSETQ. CDR3 protein: CANLRGSHQATNEKLFF. The CDR3 DNA sequence: TGCGCCAACCTCCGGGGCAGTCATCAAGCAACTAATGAAAAACTGTTTTTT.

The chain uses TRBV12-5 and TRBJ2-3, with D perhaps being TRBD1 or TRBD2 (5 bases each). This CDR3 has 14 residues. Germline V CDR1 and CDR2: LGHNT, FRNRAP. V gave up 5 bases and J gave up 0 bases, with 9 bases separating them. DNA of the CDR3: TGTGCTAGTGGTCGGGACCTCAGCACAGATACGCAGTATTTT. It specifies CASGRDLSTDTQYF.

The chain is built from TRBV19 and TRBJ2-1, with a weak D call TRBD2 (6 bases). CDR3 length: 14 amino acids. Germline CDR1 is LNHDA and CDR2 is SQIVND (reference sequence). The germline V and J ends were trimmed by 5 bases and 0 bases, with 8 bases remaining between them. The CDR3 is CASSPGDSYNEQFF. The CDR3, as DNA: TGTGCCAGTAGTCCGGGAGACTCCTACAATGAGCAGTTCTTC. Using reference TRBV19 and TRBJ2-1 for the parts outside the CDR3, the full variable domain is DGGITQSPKYLFRKEGQNVTLSCEQNLNHDAMYWYRQDPGQGLRLIYYSQIVNDFQKGDIAEGYSVSREKKESFPLTVTSAQKNPTAFYLCASSPGDSYNEQFFGPGTRLTVL.

This chain uses TRBV7-2 with TRBJ2-5; 9 positions match TRBD1. Germline CDR1 reads SGHTA; CDR2 reads FQGNSA. The V and J ends lost 6 bases and 5 bases, in that order; junction bases with no gene match: 7. CDR3 length equals 14 residues. Written as DNA, the CDR3 is TGTGCCAGCAGGTCCGGGACAGGGAGGGAGACCCAGTACTTC. This codes for CASRSGTGRETQYF.

The rearrangement uses TRBV5-1 and TRBJ1-6; a possible D gene is TRBD1 (6 bases). The CDR3 consists of 14 residues. Germline CDR1 is SGHRS and CDR2 is YFSETQ. Trimming shortened V by 4 bases and J by 6 bases, and 11 bases separated the two germline ends. The CDR3 protein is CASSRTDVNSPLHF. The CDR3 DNA follows: TGCGCCAGCAGCCGGACAGACGTTAATTCACCCCTCCACTTT.

The chain employs TRBV5-1 and TRBJ1-1; D is unclear. Germline loops: CDR1 SGHRS, CDR2 YFSETQ. The CDR3 is 14 residues long. Trimming left V 1 base short and J 1 base short, with 8 bases between. DNA of the CDR3: TGCGCCAGCAGCTTGACACCCAGGAACACTGAAGCTTTCTTT. It yields the protein CASSLTPRNTEAFF. The full variable domain, rest sourced from reference TRBV5-1 and TRBJ1-1, is KAGVTQTPRYLIKTRGQQVTLSCSPISGHRSVSWYQQTPGQGLQFLFEYFSETQRNKGNFPGRFSGRQFSNSRSEMNVSTLELGDSALYLCASSLTPRNTEAFFGQGTRLTVV.

This clonotype was seen a handful of times. The chain is built from TRBV20-1 and TRBJ2-1; maybe TRBD2 (6 bases). The CDR3 is 12 amino acids. The V end was cut by 3 bases, the J end by 10 bases, with 13 bases between. Germline assignment: CDR1 DFQATT and CDR2 SNEGSKA (reference sequence). Written as DNA, the CDR3 is TGCAGTGCTAGGAAGGTAGCGGAAGAGCAGTTCTTC. It codes for CSARKVAEEQFF.

On this clonotype: The junction departs from germline at one end; a sequencing error may be responsible. The chain couples TRBV5-1 to TRBJ2-2; tentatively, D is TRBD2 (6 bases). This CDR3 is 15 amino acids long. Germline lookup yields CDR1 SGHRS and CDR2 YFSETQ. The CDR3 DNA is TGCGCCAGCAGCCGGGAAACATCGAACACCGGGGGGCTGTTTTTT. Translated, it gives CASSRETSNTGGLFF.

The chain combines TRBV18 with TRBJ1-2, with a tentative D call TRBD1 (5 bases). Trimming took 6 bases from V and 4 from J, leaving 18 bases between them. This CDR3 region has 15 residues. Germline CDR1 KGHSH, CDR2 LQKENI. The CDR3 DNA reads as TGTGCCAGCTCTCCCCAAGGGGCATCGGGCTATGGCTACACCTTC. The encoded protein is CASSPQGASGYGYTF.

The chain combines TRBV28 with TRBJ2-6; 7 nucleotides agree with TRBD2. The CDR3 is made up of 16 amino acids. V shed 2 bases and J 0 bases; nucleotides not matched to a gene: 1. In germline, CDR1 is MDHEN, CDR2 SYDVKM. The CDR3 sequence: CASSLAGDSGANVLTF. CDR3 nucleotides: TGTGCCAGCAGTTTAGCGGGGGACTCTGGGGCCAACGTCCTGACTTTC.

This clonotype was observed a few times. The V and J genes are TRBV4-1 and TRBJ2-5; perhaps TRBD2 as D (6 bases). Trimming took 0 bases from V and 2 from J, leaving 22 bases between them. Germline CDR1 and CDR2: MGHRA and YSYEKL. The CDR3 is made up of 19 amino acids. This chain's CDR3 is CASSQDFFVAGTAQETQYF. CDR3 coding DNA: TGCGCCAGCAGCCAAGATTTTTTTGTCGCGGGAACCGCACAAGAGACCCAGTACTTC.

V is TRBV27 and J is TRBJ2-5, with D unresolved. Between the trimmed V and J ends, which lost 6 bases and 1 base, there was a span of 15 bases. Germline assignment: CDR1 MNHEY and CDR2 SMNVEV (reference sequence). The CDR3 contains 15 residues. Here the CDR3 DNA reads TGTGCCAGCAGCCCAGTCCCGGGCCTCCAAGAGACCCAGTACTTC. This encodes CASSPVPGLQETQYF.